The 3 T cell receptor beta chains below come from one sample, sequenced in a study of cytomegalovirus exposure and HLA in healthy donors. Primers included in the PCR were 60 Vbeta and 13 Jbeta primers. The data were produced by immunoSEQ multiplex PCR, yet TCRdb's version contains in-frame clones alone and is incomplete. The sample carries over 150,000 clones, around 75% recorded once. The sequencing input was PBMCs. The origin of the receptors is a man aged 18-30 years in good health and CMV-seronegative.

This chain links TRBV5-1 with TRBJ2-5; 12 bases line up with TRBD1. Germline V lookup: CDR1 SGHRS, CDR2 YFSETQ. J was trimmed by 2 bases and V by 0 bases; bases with no gene match: 2. This CDR3 spans 16 amino acids. For the CDR3, the DNA is TGCGCCAGCAGCTTGGGGGACAGGGGGCGTCAAGAGACCCAGTACTTC. This encodes CASSLGDRGRQETQYF.

The genes are TRBV9 and TRBJ2-3; D is ambiguous. V was cut by 2 bases and J by 6 bases, with 16 bases left in between. There are 15 residues in the CDR3. Germline-derived CDR1 and CDR2 are SGDLS and YYNGEE. The CDR3 DNA follows: TGTGCCAGCAGCGTGATACTCCCCGACACGGATACGCAGTATTTT. Its translation is CASSVILPDTDTQYF.

V gene TRBV27 combines with J gene TRBJ1-3; D is unclear. Deletions cut 8 bases from V and 7 bases from J, with 18 bases between. This CDR3 comprises 14 residues. Germline values: CDR1 MNHEY, CDR2 SMNVEV (reference sequence). The CDR3 nucleotides read TGTGCCAGCTCTACCGCCACCTCCGGGAACACCATATATTTT. Residues: CASSTATSGNTIYF.